A selection of T cell receptor beta chains follows, all from one sample in a study of CD8 T cells in Susac syndrome. In TCRdb, the immunoSEQ multiplex PCR reads were re-called with MiXCR into one record per CDR3 protein. This sample has some 77,000 distinct CDR3 sequences, with under 95% found just once. The sample consisted of CD4+ T cells from PBMCs. The receptors derive from a human donor with Susac syndrome. CDR3s include the opening cysteine and the closing phenylalanine or tryptophan. A D gene is named only where the DNA matches it firmly. The listing skips clone size in some rows; elsewhere it reads once, few, many or a size class.

clone size: NA; J gene: TRBJ2-5; D gene: TRBD2; V gene: TRBV7-2; CDR3 protein: CASSSTGLAGFRETQYF; CDR3 DNA: TGTGCCAGCAGCTCTACGGGACTAGCGGGATTCAGAGAGACCCAGTACTTC
clone size: NA; J gene: TRBJ1-2; D gene: TRBD1; V gene: TRBV29-1; CDR3 protein: CSVEWGQGRYGYTF; CDR3 DNA: TGCAGCGTTGAATGGGGACAGGGAAGGTATGGCTACACCTTC
clone size: once; J gene: TRBJ1-3; D gene: NA; V gene: TRBV20-1; CDR3 protein: CSALGGGNTIYF; CDR3 DNA: TGCAGTGCTTTAGGGGGAGGAAACACCATATATTTT
clone size: NA; J gene: TRBJ1-1; D gene: TRBD1; V gene: TRBV18; CDR3 protein: CASSPQGQENTEAFF; CDR3 DNA: TGTGCCAGCTCACCCCAGGGACAGGAGAACACTGAAGCTTTCTTT
clone size: NA; J gene: TRBJ1-6; D gene: TRBD1; V gene: TRBV27; CDR3 protein: CASSIMPRQGGYSPLHF; CDR3 DNA: TGTGCCAGCAGTATTATGCCGAGGCAGGGGGGATATTCACCCCTCCACTTT
clone size: NA; J gene: TRBJ2-7; D gene: TRBD2; V gene: TRBV20-1; CDR3 protein: CSARGGASGTYEQYF; CDR3 DNA: TGCAGTGCTAGAGGGGGGGCTAGCGGGACGTACGAGCAGTACTTC
clone size: once; J gene: TRBJ1-1; D gene: NA; V gene: TRBV6-5; CDR3 protein: CASSLSMTGPLGVF; CDR3 DNA: TGTGCCAGCAGTTTATCGATGACAGGCCCCTTAGGGGTCTTT
clone size: NA; J gene: TRBJ1-6; D gene: NA; V gene: TRBV27; CDR3 protein: CASSLSERVTGSPLHF; CDR3 DNA: TGTGCCAGCAGTTTATCGGAGAGGGTTACAGGTTCACCCCTCCACTTT
clone size: NA; J gene: TRBJ2-5; D gene: NA; V gene: TRBV5-1; CDR3 protein: CASSMGGGETQYF; CDR3 DNA: TGCGCCAGCAGCATGGGGGGCGGAGAGACCCAGTACTTC
clone size: once; J gene: TRBJ1-5; D gene: NA; V gene: TRBV7-9; CDR3 protein: CASSLRGNSNQPQHF; CDR3 DNA: TGTGCCAGCAGCCTGAGGGGGAATAGCAATCAGCCCCAGCATTTT
clone size: NA; J gene: TRBJ2-5; D gene: NA; V gene: TRBV28; CDR3 protein: CASRQLETQYF; CDR3 DNA: TGCGCCAGCCGGCAACTAGAGACCCAGTACTTC
clone size: NA; J gene: TRBJ2-7; D gene: TRBD2; V gene: TRBV20-1; CDR3 protein: CSARDPSGRGAYEQYF; CDR3 DNA: TGCAGTGCTAGAGATCCCAGCGGGAGGGGGGCCTACGAGCAGTACTTC
clone size: few; J gene: TRBJ1-5; D gene: NA; V gene: TRBV5-4; CDR3 protein: CASSLAGNQPQHF; CDR3 DNA: TGTGCCAGCAGCTTGGCGGGAAATCAGCCCCAGCATTTT
clone size: NA; J gene: TRBJ2-5; D gene: NA; V gene: TRBV20-1; CDR3 protein: CSAISAGNETQYF; CDR3 DNA: TGCAGTGCTATCTCCGCGGGGAATGAGACCCAGTACTTC
clone size: NA; J gene: TRBJ1-2; D gene: NA; V gene: TRBV28; CDR3 protein: CASTWGNYGYTF; CDR3 DNA: TGTGCCAGCACGTGGGGGAACTATGGCTACACCTTC
clone size: NA; J gene: TRBJ2-1; D gene: TRBD2; V gene: TRBV5-1; CDR3 protein: CASSVTSGGPNEQFF; CDR3 DNA: TGCGCCAGCAGCGTCACTAGCGGGGGGCCCAATGAGCAGTTCTTC
clone size: NA; J gene: TRBJ2-3; D gene: TRBD2; V gene: TRBV7-9; CDR3 protein: CASSVSGFTDTQYF; CDR3 DNA: TGTGCCAGCAGCGTTAGCGGGTTCACAGATACGCAGTATTTT
clone size: NA; J gene: TRBJ2-1; D gene: TRBD2; V gene: TRBV18; CDR3 protein: CASSPNLAVLNEQFF; CDR3 DNA: TGTGCCAGCTCACCGAATCTAGCGGTACTCAATGAGCAGTTCTTC
clone size: NA; J gene: TRBJ2-7; D gene: NA; V gene: TRBV4-3; CDR3 protein: CASSLSRGWYEQYF; CDR3 DNA: TGCGCCAGCAGCCTTTCAAGGGGGTGGTACGAGCAGTACTTC
clone size: NA; J gene: TRBJ2-1; D gene: NA; V gene: TRBV7-9; CDR3 protein: CASGPRGASGDEQFF; CDR3 DNA: TGTGCCAGCGGTCCCCGGGGGGCTTCAGGGGATGAGCAGTTCTTC
clone size: NA; J gene: TRBJ2-7; D gene: TRBD1; V gene: TRBV14; CDR3 protein: CASSRITGTGPYEQYF; CDR3 DNA: TGTGCCAGCAGCCGGATTACCGGGACAGGGCCCTACGAGCAGTACTTC
clone size: NA; J gene: TRBJ2-7; D gene: NA; V gene: TRBV2; CDR3 protein: CASAVRRGYEQYF; CDR3 DNA: TGTGCCAGCGCCGTCCGCCGTGGATACGAGCAGTACTTC
clone size: NA; J gene: TRBJ1-5; D gene: NA; V gene: TRBV14; CDR3 protein: CASSVDNRHPQHF; CDR3 DNA: TGTGCCAGCAGTGTGGATAATCGGCACCCCCAGCATTTT
clone size: NA; J gene: TRBJ1-1; D gene: NA; V gene: TRBV20-1; CDR3 protein: CSALISGIGEAFF; CDR3 DNA: TGCAGTGCACTTATTTCGGGTATCGGTGAAGCTTTCTTT
clone size: NA; J gene: TRBJ2-1; D gene: NA; V gene: TRBV6-2/TRBV6-3; CDR3 protein: CASSWGGRGGEQFF; CDR3 DNA: TGTGCCAGCAGTTGGGGGGGGCGCGGCGGTGAGCAGTTCTTC
clone size: NA; J gene: TRBJ1-4; D gene: TRBD1; V gene: TRBV20-1; CDR3 protein: CSASRTGGWGTNEKLFF; CDR3 DNA: TGCAGTGCCTCTCGGACAGGGGGCTGGGGCACTAATGAAAAACTGTTTTTT
clone size: once; J gene: TRBJ2-1; D gene: NA; V gene: TRBV27; CDR3 protein: CASSLGLPGNEQFF; CDR3 DNA: TGTGCCAGCAGTTTGGGACTCCCCGGTAATGAGCAGTTCTTC
clone size: few; J gene: TRBJ2-1; D gene: TRBD2; V gene: TRBV29-1; CDR3 protein: CSARRTSGADNEQFF; CDR3 DNA: TGCAGCGCCCGCAGGACTAGCGGAGCGGACAATGAGCAGTTCTTC
clone size: NA; J gene: TRBJ2-3; D gene: NA; V gene: TRBV7-9; CDR3 protein: CASSLDREGDTQYF; CDR3 DNA: TGTGCCAGCAGCCTGGACAGGGAGGGGGATACGCAGTATTTT
clone size: NA; J gene: TRBJ2-7; D gene: TRBD2; V gene: TRBV6-5; CDR3 protein: CASSYSASGTYEQYF; CDR3 DNA: TGTGCCAGCAGTTACTCGGCTAGCGGGACCTACGAGCAGTACTTC
clone size: NA; J gene: TRBJ2-5; D gene: NA; V gene: TRBV7-3; CDR3 protein: CASSLMAGQETQYF; CDR3 DNA: TGTGCCAGCAGCTTAATGGCGGGGCAAGAGACCCAGTACTTC
clone size: NA; J gene: TRBJ2-1; D gene: TRBD2; V gene: TRBV20-1; CDR3 protein: CSALFSGSPQGF; CDR3 DNA: TGCAGTGCTCTTTTTAGCGGGAGCCCCCAAGGCTTC
clone size: NA; J gene: TRBJ2-3; D gene: NA; V gene: TRBV7-9; CDR3 protein: CASSLSAGMDTQYF; CDR3 DNA: TGTGCCAGCAGCTTATCAGCAGGGATGGATACGCAGTATTTT
clone size: NA; J gene: TRBJ1-1; D gene: NA; V gene: TRBV5-1; CDR3 protein: CASSLEVITEAFF; CDR3 DNA: TGCGCCAGCAGCTTGGAAGTCATCACTGAAGCTTTCTTT
clone size: NA; J gene: TRBJ2-6; D gene: NA; V gene: TRBV18; CDR3 protein: CASSPTIGAANVLTF; CDR3 DNA: TGTGCCAGCTCACCGACAATTGGTGCAGCCAACGTCCTGACTTTC
clone size: NA; J gene: TRBJ2-3; D gene: NA; V gene: TRBV7-3; CDR3 protein: CASSLEPGLSTDTQYF; CDR3 DNA: TGTGCCAGCAGCTTAGAGCCGGGGCTTAGCACAGATACGCAGTATTTT
clone size: NA; J gene: TRBJ1-5; D gene: NA; V gene: TRBV5-1; CDR3 protein: CASSSAPGVRQPQHF; CDR3 DNA: TGCGCCAGCAGCTCCGCCCCAGGGGTTCGACAGCCCCAGCATTTT
clone size: NA; J gene: TRBJ1-5; D gene: NA; V gene: TRBV7-2; CDR3 protein: CASSNAGGSPNQPQHF; CDR3 DNA: TGTGCCAGCAGCAACGCGGGGGGCTCCCCCAATCAGCCCCAGCATTTT
clone size: NA; J gene: TRBJ1-5; D gene: NA; V gene: TRBV5-6; CDR3 protein: CASSLGYYSNQPQHF; CDR3 DNA: TGTGCCAGCAGCTTAGGATATTATAGCAATCAGCCCCAGCATTTT
clone size: NA; J gene: TRBJ1-5; D gene: NA; V gene: TRBV18; CDR3 protein: CASSPPGSRNQPQHF; CDR3 DNA: TGTGCCAGCTCACCCCCAGGGAGTCGGAATCAGCCCCAGCATTTT
clone size: few; J gene: TRBJ2-5; D gene: TRBD2; V gene: TRBV7-2; CDR3 protein: CASSSGTSAKETQYF; CDR3 DNA: TGTGCCAGCAGCTCCGGAACTAGCGCCAAAGAGACCCAGTACTTC
clone size: once; J gene: TRBJ2-6; D gene: TRBD1; V gene: TRBV6-1; CDR3 protein: CASKGKGAAGANVLTF; CDR3 DNA: TGTGCCAGCAAGGGAAAGGGGGCCGCTGGGGCCAACGTCCTGACTTTC
clone size: NA; J gene: TRBJ2-3; D gene: NA; V gene: TRBV5-5; CDR3 protein: CASSFDQLGATQYF; CDR3 DNA: TGTGCCAGCAGCTTCGACCAACTAGGGGCTACGCAGTATTTT
clone size: NA; J gene: TRBJ2-7; D gene: TRBD1; V gene: TRBV6-5; CDR3 protein: CASSSTPYRDRSYEQYF; CDR3 DNA: TGTGCCAGCAGTTCCACCCCGTACCGGGACAGATCCTACGAGCAGTACTTC
clone size: NA; J gene: TRBJ2-2; D gene: NA; V gene: TRBV6-6; CDR3 protein: CASSYGGAQDTGELFF; CDR3 DNA: TGTGCCAGCAGTTACGGGGGGGCGCAGGACACCGGGGAGCTGTTTTTT
clone size: NA; J gene: TRBJ2-4; D gene: NA; V gene: TRBV20-1; CDR3 protein: CSAFPEAPKNIQYF; CDR3 DNA: TGCAGTGCTTTCCCCGAGGCACCCAAAAACATTCAGTACTTC
clone size: NA; J gene: TRBJ2-7; D gene: TRBD2; V gene: TRBV3-1; CDR3 protein: CASSQDLAGHFYEQYF; CDR3 DNA: TGTGCCAGCAGCCAAGATCTAGCGGGACACTTCTACGAGCAGTACTTC
clone size: NA; J gene: TRBJ1-5; D gene: NA; V gene: TRBV6-5; CDR3 protein: CASSYSKGDQPQHF; CDR3 DNA: TGTGCCAGCAGTTACTCGAAAGGGGATCAGCCCCAGCATTTT
clone size: NA; J gene: TRBJ1-5; D gene: NA; V gene: TRBV6-2/TRBV6-3; CDR3 protein: CASNQYSNQPQHF; CDR3 DNA: TGTGCCAGCAACCAATATAGCAATCAGCCCCAGCATTTT
clone size: NA; J gene: TRBJ1-6; D gene: TRBD1; V gene: TRBV3-1; CDR3 protein: CASSQRTGDSPLHF; CDR3 DNA: TGTGCCAGCAGCCAACGGACAGGGGATTCACCCCTCCACTTT
clone size: NA; J gene: TRBJ2-5; D gene: NA; V gene: TRBV20-1; CDR3 protein: CSAGGGAGMTQYF; CDR3 DNA: TGCAGTGCTGGGGGCGGGGCAGGGATGACCCAGTACTTC
clone size: NA; J gene: TRBJ2-7; D gene: NA; V gene: TRBV7-9; CDR3 protein: CASSNYEQYF; CDR3 DNA: TGTGCCAGCAGCAACTACGAGCAGTACTTC
clone size: NA; J gene: TRBJ2-5; D gene: NA; V gene: TRBV28; CDR3 protein: CASSPLHWETQYF; CDR3 DNA: TGTGCCAGCAGTCCGCTGCACTGGGAGACCCAGTACTTC